Presented here are 18 T cell receptor beta chains from one specimen sequenced in a study of cytomegalovirus exposure and HLA in healthy donors. The PCR used 60 Vbeta and 13 Jbeta primers. Libraries were prepared by immunoSEQ multiplex PCR; TCRdb keeps only in-frame clonotypes and omits some of them. Counted here are 100,000 to 150,000 clones, 70% to 85% occurring once; the ten biggest clones make up roughly 12%. Sequenced input: PBMCs. Source of these receptors: a woman in her forties in good health and CMV-seropositive.

V usage is TRBV7-8 and J usage is TRBJ2-6; 15 nucleotides agree with TRBD2. Germline lookup yields CDR1 SGHVS and CDR2 FQNEAQ. Trimming removed 5 bases from V and 4 bases from J; junction bases left unmatched: 9. CDR3 length: 19 amino acids. The CDR3 loop reads CASSLRTSGRGTGANVLTF. The CDR3 DNA is TGTGCCAGCAGCCTGAGGACTAGCGGGAGGGGAACGGGGGCCAACGTCCTGACTTTC.

The chain links TRBV5-5 to TRBJ1-1; 8 bases map to TRBD1. Per germline, CDR1 SGHKS and CDR2 YYEKEE (reference sequence). The CDR3 sequence is 14 residues long. Losses at the gene ends were 2 bases for V and 4 bases for J; bases not matched to a gene: 4. CDR3 loop: CASSLQGGGTEAFF. CDR3 in DNA: TGTGCCAGCAGCTTACAGGGGGGTGGCACTGAAGCTTTCTTT.

The chain has TRBV6-1 and TRBJ1-5; TRBD1 might be the D (5 bases). Deletions cut 0 bases from V and 6 bases from J, with 12 bases between. The CDR3 is made up of 15 amino acids. Germline CDR1 is MNHNS and CDR2 is SASEGT. Here the CDR3 reads CASSEALGQGQPQHF. Here the CDR3 DNA reads TGTGCCAGCAGTGAAGCGCTTGGACAAGGTCAGCCCCAGCATTTT.

The rearrangement joins TRBV2 to TRBJ2-6, with TRBD1 matching over 8 bases. Trimming at V came to 5 bases and at J to 0 bases, leaving 0 bases not matched to a gene. The CDR3 totals 15 residues. Germline assignment: CDR1 SNHLY and CDR2 FYNNEI. CDR3 loop: CASSTGGSGANVLTF. Written as DNA, the CDR3 is TGTGCCAGCAGTACAGGGGGCTCTGGGGCCAACGTCCTGACTTTC.

The gene calls are TRBV7-2 and TRBJ2-3, with a weak D call TRBD1 (5 bases). Germline-derived CDR1 and CDR2 are SGHTA and FQGNSA. With 5 bases removed from V and 0 bases from J, the gap between germline ends came to 21 bases. The CDR3 is made up of 18 amino acids. CDR3 sequence (DNA): TGTGCCAGCAGCGCTTATGTCCAAGGACAAACCAGCACAGATACGCAGTATTTT. It specifies CASSAYVQGQTSTDTQYF. Drawing the rest from reference TRBV7-2 and TRBJ2-3, the complete variable domain is GAGVSQSPSNKVTEKGKDVELRCDPISGHTALYWYRQSLGQGLEFLIYFQGNSAPDKSGLPSDRFSAERTGGSVSTLTIQRTQQEDSAVYLCASSAYVQGQTSTDTQYFGPGTRLTVL.

The gene calls are TRBV28 and TRBJ2-7, with 16 bases matching TRBD2. Germline CDR1 and CDR2: MDHEN and SYDVKM. The ends lost 6 bases at V and 6 bases at J; junction bases unmatched: 5. This CDR3 is 15 amino acids long. This CDR3 reads CASRGTSGRAGEQYF. CDR3 DNA: TGTGCCAGCAGAGGGACTAGCGGGAGGGCCGGCGAGCAGTACTTC.

The chain combines TRBV19 with TRBJ2-2; 9 nucleotides line up with TRBD1. This CDR3 contains 15 residues. J lost 5 bases, V lost 5 bases, and 6 bases had no gene match. The V gene's germline CDR1 is LNHDA and CDR2 SQIVND (reference sequence). The CDR3 spells CASSGGQGKTGELFF. Here the CDR3 DNA reads TGTGCCAGTAGTGGGGGACAGGGAAAGACCGGGGAGCTGTTTTTT.

The rearrangement uses TRBV19 and TRBJ1-2, with TRBD1 as a possible D gene (6 bases). Germline CDR1 LNHDA, CDR2 SQIVND (reference sequence). CDR3 length: 14 residues. Trimming took off 4 bases at V and 6 bases at J, with 15 bases between the two ends. This chain's CDR3 is CASSTSAGGHGYTF. The CDR3 DNA reads as TGTGCCAGTAGTACCTCCGCGGGGGGCCATGGCTACACCTTC.

In its sample, this clone was seen a few times. The chain recombines TRBV6-1 with TRBJ2-4; 8 bases are a match to TRBD1. The CDR3 has 14 residues. CDR1 is MNHNS, CDR2 SASEGT, per germline. The ends lost 3 bases at V and 2 bases at J; junction bases unmatched: 0. CDR3 nucleotide sequence: TGTGCCAGCAGTGACAGGGGGCCCAAAAACATTCAGTACTTC. It encodes CASSDRGPKNIQYF.

The rearrangement joins TRBV21-1 to TRBJ2-5; the DNA was not compared with TRBD1, the D call given in the table. TRBV21-1 is an annotated pseudogene. CDR3 length: 18 amino acids. CDR3 sequence: CASSKGTGPSGVQETQYF. Here the CDR3 DNA reads TGTGCCAGCAGCAAAGGGACAGGTCCCTCGGGAGTACAAGAGACCCAGTACTTC.

A few counts support this clone. This chain uses TRBV2 with TRBJ2-7; no clear D. V lost 6 bases and J lost 5, with 17 bases in between. This CDR3 region has 14 residues. Germline V gene lookup returns CDR1 SNHLY and CDR2 FYNNEI. The CDR3 nucleotides are TGTGCCAGCAGGAAAATGCAGGTCTTCAACGAGCAGTACTTC. Protein sequence: CASRKMQVFNEQYF.

This clone has a handful of counts. The V gene is TRBV30, the J gene TRBJ1-1, with D possibly being TRBD1 (5 bases). V gave up 2 bases and J gave up 4 bases, with 17 bases separating them. The CDR3 runs 15 residues. In germline, CDR1 is GTSNPN, CDR2 SVGIG (reference sequence). CDR3 region: CAWSFSSGARTEAFF. For the CDR3, the DNA is TGTGCCTGGAGTTTCTCGTCTGGGGCGCGCACTGAAGCTTTCTTT.

DNA of the CDR3: TGCGCCAGCAGCCTCGACCCGGAGCTGGGCAATGAGCAGTTCTTC. Translated: CASSLDPELGNEQFF. J is TRBJ2-1 and V is TRBV5-1; D not resolved. CDR1 and CDR2 from the germline V gene are SGHRS and YFSETQ. With 4 bases removed from V and 6 bases from J, the gap between germline ends came to 17 bases. CDR3 length: 15 residues.

This clone was detected only a few times. This CDR3 reads CASIPGAANTEAFF. In DNA form, the CDR3 reads TGTGCCAGCATACCCGGAGCGGCTAACACTGAAGCTTTCTTT. V gene TRBV7-9 combines with J gene TRBJ1-1; D unresolved. The length of the CDR3 is 14 residues. V dropped 7 bases and J dropped 2 bases, with 14 bases sitting between them. The V gene's germline CDR1 is SEHNR and CDR2 FQNEAQ (reference sequence).

CDR3 region: CASSVGLAGRYEQYF. The CDR3 DNA is TGCGCCAGCAGCGTGGGACTAGCGGGAAGGTACGAGCAGTACTTC. This rearrangement joins TRBV5-1 to TRBJ2-7; 13 bases agree with TRBD2. Trimming at V came to 4 bases and at J to 4 bases, leaving 5 bases not matched to a gene. Per the germline V gene, CDR1 is SGHRS and CDR2 is YFSETQ. The CDR3 covers 15 residues. Full variable domain (missing parts from reference TRBV5-1 and TRBJ2-7): KAGVTQTPRYLIKTRGQQVTLSCSPISGHRSVSWYQQTPGQGLQFLFEYFSETQRNKGNFPGRFSGRQFSNSRSEMNVSTLELGDSALYLCASSVGLAGRYEQYFGPGTRLTVT.

J is TRBJ2-1 and V is TRBV29-1; 9 nucleotides agree with TRBD1. The CDR3 totals 14 residues. Trimming took 4 bases from V and 3 from J; bases not matched to a gene: 4. Germline CDR1 SQVTM, CDR2 ANQGSEA. The CDR3 nucleotides are TGCAGCGTTGGGAACAGGGGGCACTACAATGAGCAGTTCTTC. Translating it yields CSVGNRGHYNEQFF.

This clone was counted once. This sequence joins TRBV5-1 and TRBJ2-5; 8 nucleotides line up with TRBD1. V lost 4 bases to trimming and J lost 2 bases; unmatched junction nucleotides: 10. The CDR3 runs to 16 residues. CDR1 SGHRS and CDR2 YFSETQ come from the germline V gene. This CDR3 reads CASSPGTGGLQETQYF. CDR3 coding DNA: TGCGCCAGCAGCCCGGGGACAGGAGGTCTGCAAGAGACCCAGTACTTC. Together with reference TRBV5-1 and TRBJ2-5, the CDR3 gives the full variable domain: KAGVTQTPRYLIKTRGQQVTLSCSPISGHRSVSWYQQTPGQGLQFLFEYFSETQRNKGNFPGRFSGRQFSNSRSEMNVSTLELGDSALYLCASSPGTGGLQETQYFGPGTRLLVL.

J is TRBJ2-5 and V is TRBV7-3; D remains unclear. The CDR3 loop spans 14 amino acids. The germline V gene has CDR1 SGHTA and CDR2 FQGTGA. Trimming removed 5 bases at V and 1 base at J, with 11 bases between. The CDR3 loop is CASSRSGSQETQYF. As DNA, the CDR3 is TGTGCCAGCAGCCGGTCCGGGTCCCAAGAGACCCAGTACTTC.